One sample yielded the 4 T cell receptor beta chains listed below, sequenced in a study of blood T cell repertoires in COVID-19. Assay used: immunoSEQ multiplex PCR; TCRdb lists only in-frame clones, some missing. The data show under 300,000 clones, 70% to 85% seen once. The material sequenced was peripheral blood. All receptors come from a woman between 35 and 50 years old with active or convalescent COVID-19.

The rearrangement joins TRBV7-8 to TRBJ1-1; D possibly corresponds to TRBD1 (5 bases). The V end lost 4 bases, the J end lost 0 bases, and 18 bases lay between the germline ends. CDR1 is SGHVS, CDR2 FQNEAQ, per germline. The CDR3 is 17 residues long. The CDR3: CASSSLGAGPMNTEAFF. The CDR3 DNA sequence: TGTGCCAGCAGCTCCCTGGGCGCAGGGCCCATGAACACTGAAGCTTTCTTT.

The chain employs TRBV7-3 and TRBJ2-3, with a weak D call TRBD1 (5 bases). Germline V gives CDR1 SGHTA, CDR2 FQGTGA. V lost 0 bases, J lost 3 bases, and 10 bases lay in between. The CDR3 loop spans 15 amino acids. The CDR3 loop reads CASSLTPRQTDTQYF. The CDR3 DNA is TGTGCCAGCAGCTTAACCCCAAGACAGACAGATACGCAGTATTTT.

This clone was recorded a few times. This chain uses TRBV4-2 with TRBJ2-1, with 16 bases lining up with TRBD2. In germline, CDR1 is LGHNA, CDR2 YNFKEQ. The length of the CDR3 is 18 residues. The junction had 9 bases not matched to a gene; V was cut back by 3 bases and J by 7 bases. The CDR3 region has the DNA TGTGCCAGCAGCCATGGTATCGGGACTAGCGGGGGGGCAAATGAGCAGTTCTTC. Translating it yields CASSHGIGTSGGANEQFF.

J is TRBJ2-4 and V is TRBV7-4; possible D gene TRBD2, 7 bases. With 5 bases removed from V and 4 bases from J, the gap between germline ends came to 24 bases. The germline V gene encodes CDR1 SGHVT and CDR2 SQSDAQ. There are 18 residues in the CDR3. The CDR3 sequence is CASSRTSGGLRGKNIQYF. CDR3 DNA sequence: TGTGCCAGCAGCCGAACCTCCGGGGGGCTTAGAGGTAAAAACATTCAGTACTTC.